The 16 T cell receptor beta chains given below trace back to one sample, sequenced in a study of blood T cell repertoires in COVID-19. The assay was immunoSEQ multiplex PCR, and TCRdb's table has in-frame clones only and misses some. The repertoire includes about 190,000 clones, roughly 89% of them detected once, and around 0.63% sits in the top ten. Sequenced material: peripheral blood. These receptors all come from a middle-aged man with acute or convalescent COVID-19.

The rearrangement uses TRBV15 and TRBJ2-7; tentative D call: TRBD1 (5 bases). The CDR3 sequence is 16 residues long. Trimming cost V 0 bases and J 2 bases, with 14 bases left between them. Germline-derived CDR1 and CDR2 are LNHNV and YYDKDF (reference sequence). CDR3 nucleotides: TGTGCCACCAGCAGAGATCGGGTAGGGGCCCCCTACGAGCAGTACGTC. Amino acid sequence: CATSRDRVGAPYEQYV.

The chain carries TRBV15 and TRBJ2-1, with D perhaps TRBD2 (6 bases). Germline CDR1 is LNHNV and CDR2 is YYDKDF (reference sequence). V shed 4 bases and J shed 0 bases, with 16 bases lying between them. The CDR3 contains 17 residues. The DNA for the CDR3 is TGTGCCACCAGCACCGGGCCGCGGGGTCTCTCCTACAATGAGCAGTTCTTC. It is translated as CATSTGPRGLSYNEQFF.

The CDR3 DNA reads TGTGCCAGCAGCTCCGTGACAGGGGCGAGACAAGTTGAGCAGTTCTTC. It is translated as CASSSVTGARQVEQFF. This chain links TRBV5-6 with TRBJ2-1; 8 nucleotides align to TRBD1. Per germline, CDR1 SGHDT and CDR2 YYEEEE. The CDR3 sequence is 16 residues long. The trim removed 3 bases at V and 9 bases at J, leaving 14 bases unmatched.

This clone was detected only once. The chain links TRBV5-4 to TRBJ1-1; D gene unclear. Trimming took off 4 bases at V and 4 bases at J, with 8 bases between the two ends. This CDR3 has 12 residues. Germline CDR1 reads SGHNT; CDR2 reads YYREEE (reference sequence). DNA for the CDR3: TGTGCCAGCAGCCCATCAGTCACTGAAGCTTTCTTT. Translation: CASSPSVTEAFF.

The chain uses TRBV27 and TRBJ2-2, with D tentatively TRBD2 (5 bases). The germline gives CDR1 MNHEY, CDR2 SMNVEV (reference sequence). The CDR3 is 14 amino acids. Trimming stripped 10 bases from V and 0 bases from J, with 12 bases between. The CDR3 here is CATGMGTNTGELFF. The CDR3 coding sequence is TGTGCCACGGGGATGGGGACGAACACCGGGGAGCTGTTTTTT.

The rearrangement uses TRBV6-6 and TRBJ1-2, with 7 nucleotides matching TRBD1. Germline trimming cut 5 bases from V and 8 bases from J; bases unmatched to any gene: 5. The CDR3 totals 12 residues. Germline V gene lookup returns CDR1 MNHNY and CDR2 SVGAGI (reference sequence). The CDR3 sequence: CASSDRVSGYTF. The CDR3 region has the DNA TGTGCCAGCAGTGACAGGGTTTCCGGCTACACCTTC.

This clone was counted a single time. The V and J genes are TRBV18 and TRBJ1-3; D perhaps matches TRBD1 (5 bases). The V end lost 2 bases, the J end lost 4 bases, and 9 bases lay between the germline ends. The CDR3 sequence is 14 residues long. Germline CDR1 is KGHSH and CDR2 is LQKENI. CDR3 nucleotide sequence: TGTGCCAGCTCACCATCAGGGTCCGGAAACACCATATATTTT. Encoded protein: CASSPSGSGNTIYF.

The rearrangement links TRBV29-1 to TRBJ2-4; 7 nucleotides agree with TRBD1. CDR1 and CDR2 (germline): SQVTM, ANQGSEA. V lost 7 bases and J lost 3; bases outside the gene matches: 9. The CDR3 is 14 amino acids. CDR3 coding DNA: TGCAGCGCCCGACAGGGTAGTAGCAAAAACATTCAGTACTTC. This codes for CSARQGSSKNIQYF.

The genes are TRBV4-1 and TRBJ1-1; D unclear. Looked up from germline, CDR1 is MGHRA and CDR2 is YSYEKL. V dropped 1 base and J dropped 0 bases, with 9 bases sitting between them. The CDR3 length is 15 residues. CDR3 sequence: CASSQVTFMNTEAFF. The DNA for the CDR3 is TGCGCCAGCAGCCAAGTAACTTTTATGAACACTGAAGCTTTCTTT.

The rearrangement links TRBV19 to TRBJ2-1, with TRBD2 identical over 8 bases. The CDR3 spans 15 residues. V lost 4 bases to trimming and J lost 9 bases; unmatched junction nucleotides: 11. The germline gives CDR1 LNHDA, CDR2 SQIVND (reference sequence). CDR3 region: CASSTNRGGLVEQFF. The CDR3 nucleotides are TGTGCCAGTAGTACAAACCGGGGGGGGCTTGTTGAGCAGTTCTTC.

This chain's CDR3 is CASSATSGRSTDTQYF. The CDR3 DNA follows: TGTGCCAGCAGCGCCACTAGCGGGAGGAGCACAGATACGCAGTATTTT. The rearrangement uses TRBV7-3 and TRBJ2-3; 12 nucleotides line up with TRBD2. Germline lookup yields CDR1 SGHTA and CDR2 FQGTGA. Trimming took 5 bases from V and 0 from J; bases not matched to a gene: 3. CDR3 length: 16 residues. Full variable domain (rest looked up from reference TRBV7-3 and TRBJ2-3): GAGVSQTPSNKVTEKGKYVELRCDPISGHTALYWYRQSLGQGPEFLIYFQGTGAADDSGLPNDRFFAVRPEGSVSTLKIQRTERGDSAVYLCASSATSGRSTDTQYFGPGTRLTVL.

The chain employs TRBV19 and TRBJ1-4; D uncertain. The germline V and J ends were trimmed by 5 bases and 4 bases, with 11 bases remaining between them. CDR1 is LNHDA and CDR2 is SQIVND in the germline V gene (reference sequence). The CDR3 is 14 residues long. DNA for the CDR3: TGTGCCAGTAGTCGCCCCGGGAGTAATGAAAAACTGTTTTTT. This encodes CASSRPGSNEKLFF.

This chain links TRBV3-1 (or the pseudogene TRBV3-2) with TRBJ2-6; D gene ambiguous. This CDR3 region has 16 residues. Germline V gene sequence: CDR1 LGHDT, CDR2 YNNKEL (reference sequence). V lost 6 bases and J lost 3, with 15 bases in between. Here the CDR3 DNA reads TGTGCCAGCAGACGTACCTGGGCTCGTGGGGCCAACGTCCTGACTTTC. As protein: CASRRTWARGANVLTF.

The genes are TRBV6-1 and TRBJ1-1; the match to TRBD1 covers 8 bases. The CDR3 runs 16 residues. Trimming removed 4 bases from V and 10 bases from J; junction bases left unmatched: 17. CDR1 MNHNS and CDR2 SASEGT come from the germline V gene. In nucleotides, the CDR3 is TGTGCCAGCAGTGTGGGACAGGCATACCCCAATAGGGGAGCTTTCTTT. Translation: CASSVGQAYPNRGAFF.

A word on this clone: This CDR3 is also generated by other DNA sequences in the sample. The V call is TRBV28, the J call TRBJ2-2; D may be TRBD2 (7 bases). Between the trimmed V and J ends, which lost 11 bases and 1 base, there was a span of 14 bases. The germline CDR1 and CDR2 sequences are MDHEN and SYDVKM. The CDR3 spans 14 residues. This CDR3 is CALGGGVNTGELFF. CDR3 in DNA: TGTGCCCTAGGGGGGGGAGTGAACACCGGGGAGCTGTTTTTT. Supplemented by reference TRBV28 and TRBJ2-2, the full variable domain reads DVKVTQSSRYLVKRTGEKVFLECVQDMDHENMFWYRQDPGLGLRLIYFSYDVKMKEKGDIPEGYSVSREKKERFSLILESASTNQTSMYLCALGGGVNTGELFFGEGSRLTVL.

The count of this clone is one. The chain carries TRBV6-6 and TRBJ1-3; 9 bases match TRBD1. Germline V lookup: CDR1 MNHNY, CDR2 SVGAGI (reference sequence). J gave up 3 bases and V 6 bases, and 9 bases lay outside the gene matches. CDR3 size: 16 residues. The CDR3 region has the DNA TGTGCCAGCAGGTCCGGGACAGGGTGGTTTGGAAACACCATATATTTT. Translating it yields CASRSGTGWFGNTIYF.